This T cell receptor beta chain was found in a study of shared clonotypes between healthy human individuals. The assay was immunoSEQ multiplex PCR, and TCRdb's table has in-frame clones only and misses some. The table has about 820,000 clones, nearly 95% seen once; the top ten hold 24%. CD45RO-negative, CCR7-selected cells formed the naive CD8 fraction, which excluded terminally differentiated effector memory CD45RA+ cells. The donors, all of them Caucasian adults, lived in Nashville, Tennessee. Study-wide results and caveats: Among donors, the sharing of clonotypes was expected to be influenced by sequencing depth.

As for this clone: The antigen is not known.

The CDR3 runs 14 residues. Trimming shortened V by 8 bases and J by 2 bases, and 15 bases separated the two germline ends. Germline assignment: CDR1 MNHNS and CDR2 SASEGT. Sequenced sample: naive CD8+ T cells sorted from blood. V and J are TRBV6-1 and TRBJ1-1; D remains unclear. The clonotype comes from a man aged 25 to 45 in good health. The CDR3 here is CASLNRLANTEAFF. The CDR3 bases are TGTGCCAGCCTAAACCGTCTGGCTAACACTGAAGCTTTCTTT.